These 20 T cell receptor beta chains came from one sample sequenced in a study of blood T cells in healthy people across ages. A J-beta primer mix and a sample-barcoded 5' primer were used in a second PCR of roughly 6 to 11 cycles. Each CDR3 protein is one row after TCRdb ran MiXCR on the 5' RACE reads. Of about 780,000 distinct CDR3 sequences listed, approximately 24% are singletons. This sample was shared with a second study, whose subject was T cells of mothers and their children.

The source material was blood. These receptor sequences come from a boy aged 5-17 years in good health.

The genes are TRBV14 and TRBJ2-1, with 11 nucleotides matching TRBD2. The CDR3 spans 19 residues. V dropped 1 base and J dropped 4; count of bases not matched to a gene: 12. Germline CDR1 and CDR2: SGHDN and FVKESK. The CDR3 loop is CASSQVWLAGGFSYNEQFF. The CDR3 nucleotides are TGTGCCAGCAGCCAAGTCTGGCTAGCGGGGGGATTTAGTTACAATGAGCAGTTCTTC.

This clonotype was observed a handful of times. The chain is built from TRBV27 and TRBJ2-3; 9 nucleotides match TRBD2. Germline CDR1 MNHEY, CDR2 SMNVEV (reference sequence). The V gene end was trimmed by 6 bases and the J gene end by 6 bases; junction bases not matched to a gene: 1. The CDR3 is 12 amino acids. This CDR3 is CASRRGGDTQYF. As DNA, the CDR3 is TGTGCCAGCAGGCGGGGGGGGGATACGCAGTATTTT.

V usage is TRBV7-6 and J usage is TRBJ1-4, with D perhaps matching TRBD1 (6 bases). The V and J ends lost 5 bases and 0 bases respectively, with 10 bases between them. Germline CDR1 SGHVS, CDR2 FNYEAQ. This CDR3 spans 15 amino acids. The CDR3 spells CASSRNRATNEKLFF. DNA for the CDR3: TGTGCCAGCAGCAGAAACAGGGCAACTAATGAAAAACTGTTTTTT.

The chain joins TRBV7-9 to TRBJ1-5, with unresolved D. The V gene's germline CDR1 is SEHNR and CDR2 FQNEAQ (reference sequence). Trimming shortened V by 5 bases and J by 2 bases, and 13 bases separated the two germline ends. The CDR3 covers 15 residues. Here the CDR3 DNA reads TGTGCCAGCAGCCAAGGCGGGTTTGGCAATCAGCCCCAGCATTTT. Protein product: CASSQGGFGNQPQHF.

CDR3 DNA: TGCGCCAGCAGCCAACCCCGGGACAGGGGGACCCCCGGCGAGCAGTACTTC. Amino acids: CASSQPRDRGTPGEQYF. V and J are TRBV4-1 and TRBJ2-5; 11 nucleotides match TRBD1. The DNA end lines up better with TRBJ2-7; the J call may be wrong. The CDR3 extends over 17 amino acids. Germline CDR1 and CDR2: MGHRA and YSYEKL.

The chain combines TRBV4-2 with TRBJ2-5; 8 bases are shared with TRBD1. The J call could be wrong; TRBJ2-1 is a better fit for the DNA end. Looked up from germline, CDR1 is LGHNA and CDR2 is YNFKEQ. The CDR3 has 15 residues. The CDR3 DNA follows: TGTGCCAGCAGCTATACAGACAGGGGAAACAATGAGCAGTTCTTC. Protein product: CASSYTDRGNNEQFF.

The rearrangement uses TRBV21-1 and TRBJ2-1. TRBV21-1 is described as a pseudogene. This CDR3 region has 15 residues. Here the CDR3 reads CASSKAQGSYNEQFF. CDR3 sequence (DNA): TGTGCCAGCAGCAAAGCGCAGGGCTCCTACAATGAGCAGTTCTTC.

The CDR3 sequence: CASSEFTAPNTEAFF. Here the CDR3 DNA reads TGTGCCAGCAGTGAATTCACGGCGCCTAACACTGAAGCTTTCTTT. This chain connects TRBV6-1 to TRBJ1-1; D remains unclear. The V end lost 2 bases, the J end lost 2 bases, and 12 bases lay between the germline ends. There are 15 residues in the CDR3. Germline V lookup: CDR1 MNHNS, CDR2 SASEGT.

This clonotype showed up just a few times. The rearrangement links TRBV10-3 to TRBJ2-5, with no clear D. The V end lost 0 bases, the J end lost 2 bases, and 10 bases lay between the germline ends. In germline, CDR1 is ENHRY, CDR2 SYGVKD. The CDR3 loop spans 15 amino acids. In DNA form, the CDR3 reads TGTGCCATCAGTGAGTCGCTCGTGGGACAAGAGACCCAGTACTTC. The encoded protein is CAISESLVGQETQYF.

This clonotype has just a few counts. The V gene is TRBV14, the J gene TRBJ2-1, with D perhaps TRBD1 or TRBD2 (5 bases each). V shed 4 bases and J shed 0 bases, with 13 bases lying between them. The CDR3 is 16 residues long. CDR1 SGHDN and CDR2 FVKESK come from the germline V gene. In DNA form, the CDR3 reads TGTGCCAGCAGCCCTCTACCGGGACGCTCCTACAATGAGCAGTTCTTC. This sequence encodes CASSPLPGRSYNEQFF.

The V and J genes are TRBV6-5 and TRBJ1-1; the D is unclear. This CDR3 contains 14 residues. With 8 bases removed from V and 7 bases from J, the gap between germline ends came to 20 bases. CDR1 MNHEY and CDR2 SVGAGI come from the germline V gene. CDR3 DNA: TGTGCCAGCTACTCCCGACCCGCGCGAGGTGAAGCTTTCTTT. This translates into CASYSRPARGEAFF.

The rearrangement joins TRBV10-3 to TRBJ2-1, with 7 bases identical to TRBD2. The tail of the sequence fits TRBJ2-7 better, so the J call may be wrong. The germline V gene encodes CDR1 ENHRY and CDR2 SYGVKD. The CDR3 is 13 residues long. This chain's CDR3 is CAATPRLAHEQYF. The CDR3 nucleotides are TGTGCCGCCACCCCTCGACTAGCCCACGAGCAGTACTTC.

This clonotype turned up a few times. V is TRBV7-8 and J is TRBJ1-5, with 10 nucleotides matching TRBD1. Germline CDR1 and CDR2: SGHVS and FQNEAQ. The CDR3 has 17 amino acids. V trimming: 6 bases; J trimming: 3 bases; junction bases outside the gene matches: 11. The CDR3 DNA reads as TGTGCCAGCAGTCCTAAAGGGACAGGGGTCCTCAATCAGCCCCAGCATTTT. Translation: CASSPKGTGVLNQPQHF.

This rearrangement joins TRBV20-1 to TRBJ1-2; maybe TRBD1 (6 bases). V was cut by 5 bases and J by 5 bases, with 15 bases left in between. Germline V gene sequence: CDR1 DFQATT, CDR2 SNEGSKA (reference sequence). The CDR3 is 13 amino acids. The CDR3: CSADYRESYGYTF. CDR3 coding DNA: TGCAGTGCTGATTACAGGGAGAGTTATGGCTACACCTTC.

The chain employs TRBV7-3 and TRBJ2-2; 12 bases map to TRBD2. This CDR3 region has 16 residues. Germline CDR1 and CDR2: SGHTA and FQGTGA. Unmatched junction bases numbered 4, after V lost 4 bases and J lost 4 bases. The DNA of the CDR3 is TGTGCCAGCAGCTCCGGACTAGCGGGGCCCACCGGGGAGCTGTTTTTT. The encoded protein is CASSSGLAGPTGELFF.

This clonotype was detected a few times. The chain has TRBV6-1 and TRBJ1-4; D might be TRBD1 (6 bases). Germline V gives CDR1 MNHNS, CDR2 SASEGT. Trimming took 8 bases from V and 8 from J, leaving 21 bases between them. This CDR3 region has 15 residues. This CDR3 reads CASGRDTVIAEKLFF. The DNA for the CDR3 is TGTGCCAGCGGGAGGGACACCGTGATCGCGGAAAAACTGTTTTTT.

This clonotype occurred a few times. The chain employs TRBV5-1 and TRBJ2-7; D not certain. The ends were cut back, 1 base at V and 5 bases at J, with 10 bases in the middle. This CDR3 region has 13 residues. Germline loops: CDR1 SGHRS, CDR2 YFSETQ. The CDR3 DNA follows: TGCGCCAGCAGCTTGCAAGCAACGCACGAGCAGTACTTC. Its protein product is CASSLQATHEQYF.

This clonotype was seen a handful of times. The chain combines TRBV4-1 with TRBJ1-4, with a tentative D call TRBD1 (5 bases). V lost 5 bases, J lost 6 bases, and 10 bases lay in between. In germline, CDR1 is MGHRA, CDR2 YSYEKL. CDR3 length: 13 amino acids. CDR3 nucleotide sequence: TGCGCCAGCAGCGCCAGGGAAGATGAAAAACTGTTTTTT. Protein sequence: CASSAREDEKLFF.

This clonotype was seen repeatedly, ten times or more. The gene calls are TRBV12-3 or TRBV12-4 and TRBJ1-5; D is undetermined. The CDR3 covers 13 residues. V lost 3 bases and J lost 1, with 4 bases in between. The CDR3 DNA sequence: TGTGCCAGCAGTTTGGCCAGCAATCAGCCCCAGCATTTT. It codes for CASSLASNQPQHF.

This clonotype was seen a handful of times. No conserved phenylalanine or tryptophan is present at the end of the CDR3, so a read error is the likely explanation. The DNA is omitted, as the CDR3 cannot be located on it reliably, and the CDR3 follows TCRdb's listing. The CDR3 here is CASSFGAGELFL. This chain links TRBV27 with TRBJ2-2. Germline V lookup: CDR1 MNHEY, CDR2 SMNVEV (reference sequence). The CDR3 has 12 amino acids, counting both end residues.